The T cell receptor (beta chain) under discussion was sequenced for a study of blood T cell repertoires in COVID-19. On the study more broadly: Samples representing acute and convalescent COVID-19 were sourced from the United States, Italy and Spain. The analysed material was cDNA or gDNA that came from T cells, B-cell-depleted T cells, or PBMCs.

In the original analysis: Reference gene primer amplification gave estimated nucleated cell counts. The table came from immunoSEQ multiplex PCR; TCRdb's copy has only in-frame clones and leaves some out. V and J calls and clone size are given by that table; D and trimming were obtained from the DNA. The sample yields under 95,000 clones, 87% seen once. The CDR3 has 15 amino acids. V shed 5 bases and J 2 bases; nucleotides not matched to a gene: 7. CDR1 LNHDA and CDR2 SQIVND come from the germline V gene (reference sequence). J is TRBJ1-2 and V is TRBV19; TRBD1 matches at 8 bases. This TCR was recovered from a human donor with acute or convalescent COVID-19. The donor label of this sample is uncertain. The sequenced material came from peripheral blood. The CDR3 loop is CASSGQGAGNYGYTF. In DNA, the CDR3 is TGTGCCAGTAGTGGACAGGGCGCGGGGAACTATGGCTACACCTTC.